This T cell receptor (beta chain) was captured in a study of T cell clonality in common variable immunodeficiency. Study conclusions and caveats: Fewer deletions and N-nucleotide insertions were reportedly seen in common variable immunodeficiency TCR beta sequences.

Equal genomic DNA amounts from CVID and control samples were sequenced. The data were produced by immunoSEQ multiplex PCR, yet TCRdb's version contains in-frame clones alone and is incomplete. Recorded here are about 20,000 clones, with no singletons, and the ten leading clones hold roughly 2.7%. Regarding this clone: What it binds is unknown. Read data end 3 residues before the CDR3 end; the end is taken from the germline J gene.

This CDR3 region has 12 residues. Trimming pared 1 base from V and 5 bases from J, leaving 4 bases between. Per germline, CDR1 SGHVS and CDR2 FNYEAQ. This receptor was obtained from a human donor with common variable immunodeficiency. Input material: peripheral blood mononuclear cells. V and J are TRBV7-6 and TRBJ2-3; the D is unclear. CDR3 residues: CASSLGLDTQYF. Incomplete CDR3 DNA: TGTGCCAGCAGCTTAGGTCTAGATACG.